Following are 27 T cell receptor beta chains from one sample sequenced in a study of cytomegalovirus exposure and HLA in healthy donors. The method was immunoSEQ multiplex PCR; TCRdb's version includes in-frame clones alone and lacks a portion of them. The repertoire consists of over 120,000 clones, with about 90% occurring once and the leading ten covering 6.2%. Sequenced material: PBMCs. These receptors were collected from a woman in her 30s in good health and CMV-seropositive.

The chain has TRBV15 and TRBJ1-3, with TRBD1 matching over 9 bases. This CDR3 spans 17 amino acids. Trimming removed 5 bases from V and 0 bases from J; junction bases left unmatched: 8. The germline gives CDR1 LNHNV, CDR2 YYDKDF (reference sequence). CDR3 coding DNA: TGTGCCACCAGCCAAAACAGGGGGCTCTTCTCTGGAAACACCATATATTTT. Translation gives CATSQNRGLFSGNTIYF.

This rearrangement joins TRBV15 to TRBJ2-4, with 10 bases lining up with TRBD1. V was pared by 0 bases and J by 0 bases, with 8 bases of the junction left unmatched. Germline V CDR1 and CDR2: LNHNV, YYDKDF (reference sequence). The CDR3 is made up of 19 amino acids. CDR3 in DNA: TGTGCCACCAGCAGAGATCCGCTCGGGACAGGGGTAGCCAAAAACATTCAGTACTTC. This translates into CATSRDPLGTGVAKNIQYF.

The gene calls are TRBV9 and TRBJ2-3; D call uncertain. The CDR3 totals 16 residues. The V end was cut by 0 bases, the J end by 0 bases, with 11 bases between. Per germline, CDR1 SGDLS and CDR2 YYNGEE. CDR3 loop: CASSVAGSLSTDTQYF. CDR3 in DNA: TGTGCCAGCAGCGTAGCCGGGTCATTAAGCACAGATACGCAGTATTTT.

The chain couples TRBV18 to TRBJ2-3; D unclear. CDR1 is KGHSH and CDR2 is LQKENI in the germline V gene. Trimming took off 1 base at V and 0 bases at J, with 11 bases between the two ends. The CDR3 totals 16 residues. Here the CDR3 DNA reads TGTGCCAGCTCACCACGACGGGTTGTTAGCACAGATACGCAGTATTTT. Protein product: CASSPRRVVSTDTQYF.

In its sample, this clone was seen once. The chain employs TRBV2 and TRBJ2-3; the D is unclear. The CDR3 extends over 14 amino acids. CDR1 and CDR2 from the germline V gene are SNHLY and FYNNEI. With 2 bases removed from V and 4 bases from J, the gap between germline ends came to 10 bases. The chain's CDR3 is CASSERLGSDTQYF. The CDR3 coding sequence is TGTGCCAGCAGTGAACGGTTGGGCTCAGATACGCAGTATTTT.

The V call is TRBV4-1, the J call TRBJ1-1; D gene uncertain. This CDR3 contains 16 residues. V lost 0 bases and J 7 bases, leaving 18 bases between the germline ends. Germline V gene data show CDR1 as MGHRA and CDR2 as YSYEKL. The CDR3, as DNA: TGCGCCAGCAGCCAAGAGAGGCGGCGCAATAGGATTGAAGCTTTCTTT. Protein: CASSQERRRNRIEAFF.

This clone came up a few times. The genes are TRBV12-5 and TRBJ1-5; 7 bases match TRBD1. The length of the CDR3 is 20 residues. Trimming cost V 0 bases and J 11 bases; bases outside gene matches: 25. Germline CDR1 LGHNT, CDR2 FRNRAP. The CDR3 spells CASGLVRDGETGIDIRTQHF. Written as DNA, the CDR3 is TGTGCTAGTGGTTTGGTACGTGATGGGGAGACAGGGATAGATATCAGGACCCAGCATTTT.

The chain has TRBV28 and TRBJ1-5, with 9 bases fitting TRBD1. Unmatched junction bases numbered 6, after V lost 6 bases and J lost 3 bases. This CDR3 region has 15 residues. CDR1 is MDHEN, CDR2 SYDVKM, per germline. CDR3 sequence (DNA): TGTGCCAGCAGACACGACAGGGGGGTCAATCAGCCCCAGCATTTT. It translates to CASRHDRGVNQPQHF.

The rearrangement links TRBV7-9 to TRBJ2-5; D is uncertain. This CDR3 is 13 amino acids long. The ends were cut back, 1 base at V and 5 bases at J, with 8 bases in the middle. The germline gives CDR1 SEHNR, CDR2 FQNEAQ (reference sequence). CDR3: CASSLEPVETQYF. In DNA form, the CDR3 reads TGTGCCAGCAGCTTAGAACCAGTGGAGACCCAGTACTTC.

V gene TRBV6-1 combines with J gene TRBJ1-2; tentative D call: TRBD1 (5 bases). The length of the CDR3 is 14 residues. Germline CDR1 and CDR2: MNHNS and SASEGT. Trimming stripped 7 bases from V and 2 bases from J, with 14 bases between. CDR3 sequence: CASTRLDSNYGYTF. CDR3 DNA: TGTGCCAGCACCCGACTAGACAGCAACTATGGCTACACCTTC.

The table lists this clone with a count of one. CDR3 in DNA: TGTGCCACCAGCAGAAGACAGACCTACGAGCAGTACTTC. It encodes CATSRRQTYEQYF. The genes are TRBV15 and TRBJ2-7; D may be TRBD1 (5 bases). The CDR3 spans 13 residues. Trimming left V 2 bases short and J 2 bases short, with 7 bases between. Germline V gene lookup returns CDR1 LNHNV and CDR2 YYDKDF (reference sequence).

The CDR3 DNA reads TGTGCCAGCATACAGACCTTGAACACTGAAGCTTTCTTT. Its protein is CASIQTLNTEAFF. The chain is built from TRBV6-1 and TRBJ1-1; D is unclear. In germline, CDR1 is MNHNS, CDR2 SASEGT. V lost 7 bases and J 0 bases, leaving 9 bases between the germline ends. The CDR3 runs 13 residues.

The chain carries TRBV6-1 and TRBJ2-5, with 10 bases identical to TRBD1. The V gene's germline CDR1 is MNHNS and CDR2 SASEGT. This CDR3 is 15 amino acids long. The V segment lost 6 bases and the J segment 4 bases; nucleotides outside the gene matches: 8. The CDR3 bases are TGTGCCAGCAGGGATCCGGGACAGGGGAGAGAGACCCAGTACTTC. It codes for CASRDPGQGRETQYF.

Here the CDR3 DNA reads TGTGCCAGCAGTGTTTTGCGGGAGCCCCTCACAGATACGCAGTATTTT. This gives the protein CASSVLREPLTDTQYF. This sequence joins TRBV2 and TRBJ2-3, with 7 nucleotides matching TRBD2. Losses at the gene ends were 4 bases for V and 2 bases for J; bases not matched to a gene: 9. Looked up from germline, CDR1 is SNHLY and CDR2 is FYNNEI. The CDR3 consists of 16 residues.

This chain connects TRBV6-1 to TRBJ2-1, with 9 bases that match TRBD2. The CDR3 is made up of 15 amino acids. Germline assignment: CDR1 MNHNS and CDR2 SASEGT. V dropped 3 bases and J dropped 8; count of bases not matched to a gene: 8. In DNA, the CDR3 is TGTGCCAGCAGTGACTGGCGGGGGGGGACCTATGAGCAGTTCTTC. Translation gives CASSDWRGGTYEQFF.

CDR3 protein: CASSPRGDPYNEQFF. The CDR3 DNA is TGTGCCAGCAGCCCACGGGGGGACCCTTACAATGAGCAGTTCTTC. V and J are TRBV7-2 and TRBJ2-1; 7 bases are a match to TRBD2. Germline CDR1 SGHTA, CDR2 FQGNSA. Germline trimming cut 5 bases from V and 4 bases from J; bases unmatched to any gene: 8. There are 15 residues in the CDR3.

This clone showed up just a few times. The chain has TRBV19 and TRBJ1-2; tentative D call: TRBD1 (6 bases). Germline CDR1 reads LNHDA; CDR2 reads SQIVND (reference sequence). The germline V and J ends were trimmed by 7 bases and 2 bases, with 8 bases remaining between them. The length of the CDR3 is 12 residues. The CDR3 DNA follows: TGTGCCAGTACAACAGGGAACTATGGCTACACCTTC. Translation gives CASTTGNYGYTF.

The table lists this clone with a few counts. The chain links TRBV7-8 to TRBJ2-7; tentatively, D is TRBD2 (5 bases). This CDR3 comprises 14 residues. Germline V gene sequence: CDR1 SGHVS, CDR2 FQNEAQ. V lost 2 bases to trimming and J lost 2 bases, with 10 bases between them. In DNA, the CDR3 is TGTGCCAGCAGCTTAATGGCGGGCCCCTACGAGCAGTACTTC. This translates into CASSLMAGPYEQYF.

The chain combines TRBV27 with TRBJ2-1; TRBD2 aligns across 13 bases. With 2 bases clipped from V and 6 bases from J, the junction kept 1 base outside the gene matches. The CDR3 is 15 amino acids. CDR1 MNHEY and CDR2 SMNVEV come from the germline V gene (reference sequence). The CDR3 DNA reads as TGTGCCAGCAGTTTAACTAGCGGGAGGGGCAATGAGCAGTTCTTC. Amino acid sequence: CASSLTSGRGNEQFF.

The rearrangement joins TRBV28 to TRBJ1-2, with 7 bases identical to TRBD1. Trimming took 6 bases from V and 11 from J; bases not matched to a gene: 3. CDR1 is MDHEN and CDR2 is SYDVKM in the germline V gene. CDR3 length: 10 residues. The CDR3 DNA sequence: TGTGCCAGCAGGTTACAGGGGTACACCTTC. Translated: CASRLQGYTF.

V is TRBV27 and J is TRBJ2-3; tentatively, D is TRBD2 (5 bases). CDR3 length: 13 residues. The germline gives CDR1 MNHEY, CDR2 SMNVEV (reference sequence). Trimming stripped 2 bases from V and 5 bases from J, with 8 bases between. CDR3: CASSLRGQDTQYF. In DNA, the CDR3 is TGTGCCAGCAGTTTACGCGGGCAAGATACGCAGTATTTT.

The CDR3 sequence is CASSQDRYEQYF. DNA of the CDR3: TGTGCCAGCAGCCAAGACAGATACGAGCAGTACTTC. The V and J genes are TRBV4-2 and TRBJ2-7; D is unresolved. CDR1 and CDR2 from the germline V gene are LGHNA and YNFKEQ. This CDR3 comprises 12 residues. V was trimmed by 0 bases and J by 4 bases, leaving 4 bases between them.

The CDR3 DNA reads TGTGCCAGCAGCAAACAGAATTCAGGGTATGGCTACACCTTC. This encodes CASSKQNSGYGYTF. V gene TRBV9 combines with J gene TRBJ1-2; possibly TRBD1 for D (5 bases). Germline V gene sequence: CDR1 SGDLS, CDR2 YYNGEE. V was pared by 4 bases and J by 5 bases, with 15 bases between. This CDR3 contains 14 residues.

The chain recombines TRBV10-3 with TRBJ2-5; D uncertain. The CDR3 has 12 amino acids. Germline V lookup: CDR1 ENHRY, CDR2 SYGVKD. V was clipped by 3 bases and J by 4 bases, with 6 bases between them. For the CDR3, the DNA is TGTGCCATCAGTGAAGCGACAGAGACCCAGTACTTC. Residues: CAISEATETQYF.

CDR3 protein: CASSQTAATDTQYF. The CDR3 coding sequence is TGTGCCAGCAGCCAAACAGCGGCCACAGATACGCAGTATTTT. The chain combines TRBV4-2 with TRBJ2-3; D is possibly TRBD2 (5 bases). This CDR3 is 14 amino acids long. Germline V gene lookup returns CDR1 LGHNA and CDR2 YNFKEQ. V was shortened by 2 bases and J by 2 bases, with 8 bases between the two germline ends.

The DNA of the CDR3 is TGTGCCAGCAGCTCCACAGGGGAAGGGACTAGCGGCCTCAATGAGCAGTTCTTC. It encodes CASSSTGEGTSGLNEQFF. The V and J genes are TRBV28 and TRBJ2-1, with 11 bases identical to TRBD2. V lost 6 bases, J lost 6 bases, and 16 bases stayed unmatched. This CDR3 is built from 18 residues. Germline V gives CDR1 MDHEN, CDR2 SYDVKM.

Turning to this clone: The sample carries other DNA sequences with the same CDR3. The V call is TRBV7-9, the J call TRBJ2-1; tentatively, D is TRBD2 (5 bases). Trimming shortened V by 3 bases and J by 7 bases, and 7 bases separated the two germline ends. This CDR3 contains 12 residues. CDR1 is SEHNR and CDR2 is FQNEAQ in the germline V gene (reference sequence). The CDR3 region is CASSFTGNEQFF. As DNA, the CDR3 is TGTGCCAGCAGCTTCACGGGGAATGAGCAGTTCTTC.